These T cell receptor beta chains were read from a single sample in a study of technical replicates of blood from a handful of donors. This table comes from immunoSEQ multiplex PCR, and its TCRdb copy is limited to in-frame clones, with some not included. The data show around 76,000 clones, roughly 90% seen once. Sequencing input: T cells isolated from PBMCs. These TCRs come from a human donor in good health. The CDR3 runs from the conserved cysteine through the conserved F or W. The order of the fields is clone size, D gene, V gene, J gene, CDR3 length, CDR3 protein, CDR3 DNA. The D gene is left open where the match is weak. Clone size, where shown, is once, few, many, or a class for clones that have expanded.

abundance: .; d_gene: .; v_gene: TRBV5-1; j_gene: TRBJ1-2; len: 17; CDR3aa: CASSLGPGDPDNYGYTF; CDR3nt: TGCGCCAGCAGCTTGGGTCCAGGGGACCCGGATAACTATGGCTACACCTTC
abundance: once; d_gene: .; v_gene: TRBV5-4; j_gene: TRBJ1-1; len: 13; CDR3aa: CASRKSSGTEAFF; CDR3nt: TGTGCCAGCAGAAAGTCTTCCGGGACAGAAGCTTTCTTT
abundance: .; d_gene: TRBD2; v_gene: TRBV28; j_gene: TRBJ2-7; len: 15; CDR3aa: CASSGGLAAVYEQYF; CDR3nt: TGTGCCAGCAGCGGAGGACTAGCGGCAGTCTACGAGCAGTACTTC
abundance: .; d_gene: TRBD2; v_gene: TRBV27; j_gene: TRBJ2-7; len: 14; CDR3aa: CASSRGGEIYEQYF; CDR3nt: TGTGCCAGCAGTCGGGGGGGGGAGATCTACGAGCAGTACTTC
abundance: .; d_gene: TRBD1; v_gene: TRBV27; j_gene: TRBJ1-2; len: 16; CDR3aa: CASSEGRGRMNYGYTF; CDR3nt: TGTGCCAGCAGTGAGGGCAGGGGGCGGATGAACTATGGCTACACCTTC
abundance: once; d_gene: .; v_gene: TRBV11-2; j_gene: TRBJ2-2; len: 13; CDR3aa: CASSREHTGELFF; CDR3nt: TGTGCCAGCAGCCGAGAACACACCGGGGAGCTGTTTTTT
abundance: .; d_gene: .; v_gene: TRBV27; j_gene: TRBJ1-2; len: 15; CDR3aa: CASSLLPQGRGGYTF; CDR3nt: TGTGCCAGCAGTTTATTGCCCCAGGGGAGGGGCGGCTACACCTTC
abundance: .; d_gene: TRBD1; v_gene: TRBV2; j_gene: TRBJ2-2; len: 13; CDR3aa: CASRDRGTGELFF; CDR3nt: TGTGCCAGCAGGGACAGGGGCACCGGGGAGCTGTTTTTT
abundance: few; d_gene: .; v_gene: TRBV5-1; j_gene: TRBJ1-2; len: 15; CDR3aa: CASSLQPGQENGYTF; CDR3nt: TGCGCCAGCAGCTTGCAACCGGGACAAGAAAATGGCTACACCTTC
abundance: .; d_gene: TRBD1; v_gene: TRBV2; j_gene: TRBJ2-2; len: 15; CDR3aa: CAIRGQGEVTGELFF; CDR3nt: TGTGCCATCCGCGGACAGGGGGAAGTGACCGGGGAGCTGTTTTTT
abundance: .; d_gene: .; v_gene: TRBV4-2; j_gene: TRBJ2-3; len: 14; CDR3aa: CASSQDLRGDTQYF; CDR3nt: TGTGCCAGCAGCCAAGATCTGAGGGGGGATACGCAGTATTTT
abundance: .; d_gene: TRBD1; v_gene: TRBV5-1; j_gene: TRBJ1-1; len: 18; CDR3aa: CASSLNLLLQGGYTEAFF; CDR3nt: TGCGCCAGCAGCTTGAACCTCCTCCTTCAGGGGGGATACACTGAAGCTTTCTTT
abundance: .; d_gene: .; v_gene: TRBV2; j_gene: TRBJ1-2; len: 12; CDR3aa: CASSEGAGGYTF; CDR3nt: TGTGCCAGCAGTGAAGGGGCAGGGGGCTACACCTTC
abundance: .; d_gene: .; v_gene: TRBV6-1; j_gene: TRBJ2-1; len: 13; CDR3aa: CASKWNSINEQFF; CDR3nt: TGTGCCAGCAAGTGGAATAGCATTAATGAGCAGTTCTTC
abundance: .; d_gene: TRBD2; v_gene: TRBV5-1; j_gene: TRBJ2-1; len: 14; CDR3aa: CASSLSGGGNEQFF; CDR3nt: TGCGCCAGCAGCTTGTCGGGCGGGGGTAATGAGCAGTTCTTC
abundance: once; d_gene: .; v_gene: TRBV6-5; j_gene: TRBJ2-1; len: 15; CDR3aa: CASSYSSRRGNEQFF; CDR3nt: TGTGCCAGCAGTTACTCGAGTCGTAGGGGGAATGAGCAGTTCTTC
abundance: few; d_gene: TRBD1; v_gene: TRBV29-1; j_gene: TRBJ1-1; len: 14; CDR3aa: CSVAGTGLVTEAFF; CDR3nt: TGCAGCGTGGCCGGGACAGGGTTAGTCACTGAAGCTTTCTTT
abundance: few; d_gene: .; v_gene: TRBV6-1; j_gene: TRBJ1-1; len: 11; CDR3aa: CASSETWRAFF; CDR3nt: TGTGCCAGCAGTGAAACTTGGAGAGCTTTCTTT